The clone carrying this TCR beta chain has just one count. Its specificity is unknown. Trimming shortened V by 4 bases and J by 2 bases, and 8 bases separated the two germline ends. This CDR3 has 13 residues. Germline CDR1 is MGHRA and CDR2 is YSYEKL. The data derive from a study of cytomegalovirus exposure and HLA in healthy donors. Turning to the study itself: The roughly 130 validation repertoires, a later analysis reported, used the same platform as the roughly 700 repertoires from the first cohort. Study conclusions and caveats: The finding came from a later analysis; first-cohort TCR clusters tended to co-occur in the 130 or so validation repertoires.

Only in-frame clones appear in the TCRdb table, and some are missing; sequencing was by immunoSEQ multiplex PCR. The sample holds 43,000 or so clones, more than 85% seen once. This receptor was taken from a man younger than 35 in good health and CMV-seronegative. Material: PBMCs. This chain connects TRBV4-1 to TRBJ1-2, with a possible D match to TRBD1 (5 bases). CDR3 bases: TGCGCCAGCAGCCCCCGGGGGAACTATGGCTACACCTTC. Protein sequence: CASSPRGNYGYTF.